These T cell receptor beta chains were read from a single sample in a study of cytomegalovirus exposure and HLA in healthy donors. Sequencing was performed with immunoSEQ multiplex PCR; in TCRdb, only in-frame clones are kept and a portion is missing. Of approximately 240,000 clones listed, around 90% are singletons. Sample: PBMCs. The receptor set was obtained from a woman aged 18 to 35 in good health and CMV-seronegative. Both conserved end residues are part of each CDR3. A D gene is named only where the DNA matches it firmly. Clone sizes are given selectively: once, few, many, or a class where the clone is expanded.

>TRBV5-1|TRBD1|TRBJ2-4|.
CASSLDRGGKNIQYF
TGCGCCAGCAGCTTGGACAGGGGTGGCAAAAACATTCAGTACTTC
>TRBV29-1|TRBD1|TRBJ2-7|.
CSVWTGSSYEQYF
TGCAGCGTCTGGACAGGGAGCTCCTACGAGCAGTACTTC
>TRBV6-1|TRBD1|TRBJ1-2|.
CASSEVGTGGGNYGYTF
TGTGCCAGCAGTGAAGTGGGCACAGGGGGGGGGAACTATGGCTACACCTTC
>TRBV11-2|TRBD2|TRBJ2-7|.
CASSLAGDYYEQYF
TGTGCCAGCAGCCTAGCGGGAGATTACTACGAGCAGTACTTC
>TRBV4-1|.|TRBJ1-1|.
CASSQGMGARAEAFF
TGCGCCAGCAGCCAAGGAATGGGGGCCCGGGCTGAAGCTTTCTTT
>TRBV11-2|TRBD2|TRBJ2-7|.
CASSSGLAGMGAYEQYF
TGTGCCAGCAGCTCCGGACTAGCGGGAATGGGGGCCTACGAGCAGTACTTC
>TRBV9|.|TRBJ2-7|.
CASSVGSAGTSYEQYF
TGTGCCAGCAGCGTAGGATCGGCGGGAACTTCCTACGAGCAGTACTTC
>TRBV7-8|.|TRBJ2-3|.
CASSPFPVPIAASTDTQYF
TGTGCCAGCAGCCCCTTCCCGGTCCCTATAGCGGCTAGCACAGATACGCAGTATTTT
>TRBV5-1|TRBD2|TRBJ2-1|once
CASSPGTSGVDFYNEQFF
TGCGCCAGCAGCCCCGGGACTAGCGGGGTCGATTTTTACAATGAGCAGTTCTTC
>TRBV28|.|TRBJ1-4|.
CASSFTGHNEKLFF
TGTGCCAGCAGTTTTACAGGTCATAATGAAAAACTGTTTTTT
>TRBV6-1|.|TRBJ1-3|.
CASIWTDGNTIYF
TGTGCCAGCATCTGGACAGACGGAAACACCATATATTTT
>TRBV7-9|TRBD1|TRBJ2-5|.
CASSLLLGTGLQETQYF
TGTGCCAGCAGCCTACTTCTTGGGACAGGGTTACAAGAGACCCAGTACTTC
>TRBV6-1|.|TRBJ1-2|.
CASPQFLGYTF
TGTGCCAGTCCACAGTTTCTGGGCTACACCTTC
>TRBV5-4|TRBD2|TRBJ2-3|.
CASSPGRLAGVGADTQYF
TGTGCCAGCAGCCCTGGGAGACTAGCGGGAGTGGGTGCAGATACGCAGTATTTT
>TRBV4-1|TRBD1|TRBJ1-5|.
CASSHGQGNQPQHF
TGCGCCAGCAGCCACGGACAGGGGAATCAGCCCCAGCATTTT